This TCR beta chain came from a study of blood T cell repertoires in COVID-19. Study background: There were acute and convalescent COVID-19 samples, and they came from the United States, Italy and Spain. PBMCs, B-cell-depleted T cells, or T cells were the source of the cDNA or gDNA that made up the material.

Authors' methods: How many nucleated cells were present was estimated from reference gene primer amplification. Clones were sequenced by immunoSEQ multiplex PCR, and TCRdb holds only the in-frame ones, with some missing. That table supplies the V and J calls and clone size; D and trimming were determined from the DNA. The sample comprises some 60,000 clones, 75% to 95% of which are singletons, and around 2.3% rests with the top ten. Material: peripheral blood. This TCR was sampled from a man in his fifties or sixties with acute or convalescent COVID-19.

The DNA of the CDR3 is TGTGCCAGCGTTCCTCCGGGACAGCTGAACACTGAAGCTTTCTTT. It specifies CASVPPGQLNTEAFF. The V and J genes are TRBV7-9 and TRBJ1-1, with 7 nucleotides matching TRBD1. This CDR3 comprises 15 residues. CDR1 is SEHNR, CDR2 FQNEAQ, per germline (reference sequence). V shed 8 bases and J 0 bases; nucleotides not matched to a gene: 9.